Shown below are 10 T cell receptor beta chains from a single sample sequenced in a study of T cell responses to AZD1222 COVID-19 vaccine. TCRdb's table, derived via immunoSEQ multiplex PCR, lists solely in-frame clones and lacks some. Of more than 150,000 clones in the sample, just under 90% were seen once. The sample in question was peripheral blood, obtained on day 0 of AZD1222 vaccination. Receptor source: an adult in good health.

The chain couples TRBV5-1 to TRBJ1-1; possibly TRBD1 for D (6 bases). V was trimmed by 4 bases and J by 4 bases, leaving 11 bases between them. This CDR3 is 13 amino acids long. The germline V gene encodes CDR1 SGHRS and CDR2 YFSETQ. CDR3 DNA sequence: TGCGCCAGCAGCGTCCAGGGGTCCACTGAAGCTTTCTTT. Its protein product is CASSVQGSTEAFF.

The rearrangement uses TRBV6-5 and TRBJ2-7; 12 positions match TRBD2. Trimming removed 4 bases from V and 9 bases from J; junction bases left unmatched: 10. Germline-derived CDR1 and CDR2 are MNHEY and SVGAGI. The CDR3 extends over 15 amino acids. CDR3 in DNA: TGTGCCAGCAGTTCCGGACTAGCGGGAAGTCGGGTGCAGTACTTC. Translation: CASSSGLAGSRVQYF.

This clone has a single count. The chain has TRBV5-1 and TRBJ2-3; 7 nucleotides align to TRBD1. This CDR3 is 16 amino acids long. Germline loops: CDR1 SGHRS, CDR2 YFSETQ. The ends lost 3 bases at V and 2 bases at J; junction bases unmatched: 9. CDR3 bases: TGCGCCAGCAGCTCCCTCCGGGACAGAGCCACAGATACGCAGTATTTT. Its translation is CASSSLRDRATDTQYF.

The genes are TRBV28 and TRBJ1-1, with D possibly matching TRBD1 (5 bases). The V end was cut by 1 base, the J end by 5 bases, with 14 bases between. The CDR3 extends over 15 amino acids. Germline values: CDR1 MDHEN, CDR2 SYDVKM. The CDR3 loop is CASSLFGGVRTEAFF. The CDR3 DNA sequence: TGTGCCAGCAGTTTATTCGGAGGGGTTAGGACTGAAGCTTTCTTT.

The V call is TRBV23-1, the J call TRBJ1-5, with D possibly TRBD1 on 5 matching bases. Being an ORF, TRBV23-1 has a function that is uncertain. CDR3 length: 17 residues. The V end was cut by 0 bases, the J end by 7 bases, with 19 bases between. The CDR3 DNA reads TGCGCCAGCAGTCAATCCTGGGACGGCCGCAACAAACAGCCCCAGCATTTT. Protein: CASSQSWDGRNKQPQHF.

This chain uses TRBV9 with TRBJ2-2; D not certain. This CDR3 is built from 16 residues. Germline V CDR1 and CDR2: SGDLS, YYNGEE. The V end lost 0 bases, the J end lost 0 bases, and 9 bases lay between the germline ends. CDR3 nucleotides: TGTGCCAGCAGCGTAGGAGGAAATGCGAACACCGGGGAGCTGTTTTTT. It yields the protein CASSVGGNANTGELFF.

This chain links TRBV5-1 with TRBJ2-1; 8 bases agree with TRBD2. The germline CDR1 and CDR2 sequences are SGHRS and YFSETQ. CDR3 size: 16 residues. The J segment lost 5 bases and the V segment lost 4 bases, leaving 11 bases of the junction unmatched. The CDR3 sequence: CASSPESSGRDNEQFF. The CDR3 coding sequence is TGCGCCAGCAGCCCCGAGAGCTCCGGGAGGGACAATGAGCAGTTCTTC.

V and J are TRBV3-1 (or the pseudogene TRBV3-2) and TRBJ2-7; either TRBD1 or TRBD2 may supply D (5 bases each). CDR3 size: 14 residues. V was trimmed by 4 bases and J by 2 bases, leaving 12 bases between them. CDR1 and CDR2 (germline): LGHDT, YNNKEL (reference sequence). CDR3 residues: CASSPRDGPYEQYF. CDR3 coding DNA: TGTGCCAGCAGCCCCAGGGACGGTCCCTACGAGCAGTACTTC.

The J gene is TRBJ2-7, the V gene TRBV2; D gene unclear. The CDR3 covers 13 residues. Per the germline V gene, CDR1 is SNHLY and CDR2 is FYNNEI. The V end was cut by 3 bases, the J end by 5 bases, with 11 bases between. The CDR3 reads CASSDVKANEQYF. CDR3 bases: TGTGCCAGCAGTGACGTGAAGGCCAACGAGCAGTACTTC.

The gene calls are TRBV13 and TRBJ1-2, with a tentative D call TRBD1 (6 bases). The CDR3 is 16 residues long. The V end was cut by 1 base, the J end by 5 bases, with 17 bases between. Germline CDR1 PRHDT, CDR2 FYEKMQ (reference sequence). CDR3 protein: CASSLERAGDEYGYTF. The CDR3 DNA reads TGTGCCAGCAGCTTAGAGAGGGCAGGGGACGAGTATGGCTACACCTTC. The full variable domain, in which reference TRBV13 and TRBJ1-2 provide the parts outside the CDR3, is AAGVIQSPRHLIKEKRETATLKCYPIPRHDTVYWYQQGPGQDPQFLISFYEKMQSDKGSIPDRFSAQQFSDYHSELNMSSLELGDSALYFCASSLERAGDEYGYTFGSGTRLTVV.